One and the same sample provided the 16 T cell receptor beta chains below, sequenced in a study of blood T cell repertoires in COVID-19. Clones were read by immunoSEQ multiplex PCR, and TCRdb kept only the in-frame ones, dropping some. The table has about 59,000 clones, 80% seen once. Sequenced material: peripheral blood. These receptors were obtained from a man aged 60 to 69 with acute or convalescent COVID-19.

V is TRBV19 and J is TRBJ2-2, with TRBD2 matching over 10 bases. The CDR3 spans 14 residues. Per germline, CDR1 LNHDA and CDR2 SQIVND (reference sequence). Unmatched junction bases numbered 0, after V lost 3 bases and J lost 5 bases. The CDR3 loop reads CASSMTSGTGELFF. DNA of the CDR3: TGTGCCAGTAGTATGACTAGCGGGACCGGGGAGCTGTTTTTT.

There are a few counts of this clone. The genes are TRBV6-5 and TRBJ1-5, with TRBD1 identical over 8 bases. CDR3 size: 15 residues. Germline CDR1 reads MNHEY; CDR2 reads SVGAGI. The V and J ends lost 4 bases and 0 bases, in that order; junction bases with no gene match: 2. CDR3 sequence (DNA): TGTGCCAGCAGTTTTGACAGGGGTAGCAATCAGCCCCAGCATTTT. As protein: CASSFDRGSNQPQHF.

V gene TRBV6-4 combines with J gene TRBJ2-1, with 9 positions matching TRBD2. CDR3 length: 17 residues. CDR1 and CDR2 from the germline V gene are MRHNA and SNTAGT. J lost 0 bases, V lost 4 bases, and 7 bases had no gene match. CDR3 in amino acids: CASSAGSGGYSYNEQFF. The CDR3 bases are TGTGCCAGCAGTGCAGGCAGCGGGGGGTACTCCTACAATGAGCAGTTCTTC.

The V call is TRBV7-2, the J call TRBJ2-1, with TRBD2 matching 10 bases. The CDR3 covers 15 residues. J gave up 4 bases and V 5 bases, and 5 bases lay outside the gene matches. Germline V gene lookup returns CDR1 SGHTA and CDR2 FQGNSA. CDR3 loop: CASSALAGVYNEQFF. The CDR3 DNA is TGTGCCAGCAGCGCGCTAGCGGGGGTGTACAATGAGCAGTTCTTC.

V is TRBV7-2 and J is TRBJ2-7; no clear D gene. The CDR3 length is 12 residues. The germline CDR1 and CDR2 sequences are SGHTA and FQGNSA. V lost 7 bases and J lost 1, with 8 bases in between. CDR3 coding DNA: TGTGCCAGCACCCCGACATCCTACGAGCAGTACTTC. It codes for CASTPTSYEQYF.

The genes are TRBV24-1 and TRBJ2-3; 8 nucleotides align to TRBD2. J lost 11 bases, V lost 3 bases, and 3 bases had no gene match. The CDR3 spans 12 residues. CDR1 is KGHDR, CDR2 SFDVKD, per germline. The CDR3 DNA reads as TGTGCCACCAGTGATGCGGGGGGCCGGCAGTATTTT. Its translation: CATSDAGGRQYF.

The V and J genes are TRBV28 and TRBJ2-1; TRBD2 aligns across 14 bases. In germline, CDR1 is MDHEN, CDR2 SYDVKM. Germline trimming cut 8 bases from V and 15 bases from J; bases unmatched to any gene: 9. This CDR3 comprises 13 residues. Here the CDR3 DNA reads TGTGCCAGCGGGACTAGCGGGGGCCATGGGGGGTTCTTC. Residues: CASGTSGGHGGFF.

The chain has TRBV10-2 and TRBJ2-5; 8 bases match TRBD2. Germline V lookup: CDR1 WSHSY, CDR2 SAAADI. V dropped 6 bases and J dropped 3; count of bases not matched to a gene: 6. CDR3 length: 14 residues. As DNA, the CDR3 is TGCGCCAGCAGCCCCAGCGGGGGCGAAGAGACCCAGTACTTC. Residues: CASSPSGGEETQYF.

The CDR3 protein is CASTQGTGRDEQYF. In DNA form, the CDR3 reads TGCGCCAGCACCCAGGGGACAGGGCGGGACGAGCAGTACTTC. The gene calls are TRBV5-1 and TRBJ2-7, with 9 bases that match TRBD1. Germline CDR1 and CDR2: SGHRS and YFSETQ. V gave up 6 bases and J gave up 5 bases; unmatched junction bases: 9. The CDR3 length is 14 residues. The complete variable domain, with remaining parts taken from reference TRBV5-1 and TRBJ2-7, reads KAGVTQTPRYLIKTRGQQVTLSCSPISGHRSVSWYQQTPGQGLQFLFEYFSETQRNKGNFPGRFSGRQFSNSRSEMNVSTLELGDSALYLCASTQGTGRDEQYFGPGTRLTVT.

V and J are TRBV27 and TRBJ2-1; 9 bases agree with TRBD2. The CDR3 length is 15 residues. V trimming: 4 bases; J trimming: 2 bases; junction bases outside the gene matches: 3. Germline CDR1 reads MNHEY; CDR2 reads SMNVEV (reference sequence). In nucleotides, the CDR3 is TGTGCCAGCAGTTCGCGACTAGCGGCCTACAATGAGCAGTTCTTC. Its protein product is CASSSRLAAYNEQFF.

The gene calls are TRBV12-3 or TRBV12-4 and TRBJ2-1; D unresolved. V lost 3 bases and J lost 8, with 8 bases in between. The CDR3 runs to 12 residues. CDR3 DNA sequence: TGTGCCAGCAGTTTCGGTATATATGAGCAGTTCTTC. Translated, it gives CASSFGIYEQFF.

The chain recombines TRBV11-2 with TRBJ1-1, with 9 bases lining up with TRBD1. Germline CDR1 is SGHAT and CDR2 is FQNNGV. The junction had 6 bases not matched to a gene; V was cut back by 0 bases and J by 10 bases. CDR3 size: 14 residues. Written as DNA, the CDR3 is TGTGCCAGCAGCTTAGATTACAGGGGGCTGGTAGCTTTCTTT. It encodes CASSLDYRGLVAFF. The full variable domain, with the rest looked up from reference TRBV11-2 and TRBJ1-1, is EAGVAQSPRYKIIEKRQSVAFWCNPISGHATLYWYQQILGQGPKLLIQFQNNGVVDDSQLPKDRFSAERLKGVDSTLKIQPAKLEDSAVYLCASSLDYRGLVAFFGQGTRLTVV.

This chain uses TRBV2 with TRBJ2-2; TRBD1 matches 12 bases. CDR1 is SNHLY, CDR2 FYNNEI, per germline. CDR3 length: 14 amino acids. V lost 8 bases to trimming and J lost 6 bases; unmatched junction nucleotides: 4. The CDR3 loop is CASVRDRGPGELFF. The CDR3, as DNA: TGTGCCAGCGTCCGGGACAGGGGGCCCGGGGAGCTGTTTTTT.

The J gene is TRBJ1-6, the V gene TRBV27; TRBD1 aligns across 9 bases. V lost 6 bases to trimming and J lost 15 bases; unmatched junction nucleotides: 12. CDR1 is MNHEY and CDR2 is SMNVEV in the germline V gene (reference sequence). The CDR3 extends over 14 amino acids. CDR3 DNA sequence: TGTGCCAGCAGGGGGACAGGGAAGATTGTACGCCTCCACTTT. This gives the protein CASRGTGKIVRLHF.

This clone was detected a few times. This sequence joins TRBV30 and TRBJ1-2; 8 bases align to TRBD1. The V gene end was trimmed by 3 bases and the J gene end by 4 bases; junction bases not matched to a gene: 10. Germline assignment: CDR1 GTSNPN and CDR2 SVGIG (reference sequence). The CDR3 is made up of 15 amino acids. The CDR3 protein is CAWSAGTGIPYGYTF. The CDR3 region has the DNA TGTGCCTGGAGCGCCGGGACAGGTATCCCCTATGGCTACACCTTC.

The rearrangement links TRBV10-3 to TRBJ2-1; D perhaps matches TRBD1 (6 bases). Germline V gene sequence: CDR1 ENHRY, CDR2 SYGVKD. The V gene lost 6 bases and the J gene lost 7 bases, with 16 bases spanning the gap. The CDR3 consists of 14 residues. The CDR3 region has the DNA TGTGCCATCAGCGACAGACAGGCAGGTAATGAGCAGTTCTTC. Protein: CAISDRQAGNEQFF.